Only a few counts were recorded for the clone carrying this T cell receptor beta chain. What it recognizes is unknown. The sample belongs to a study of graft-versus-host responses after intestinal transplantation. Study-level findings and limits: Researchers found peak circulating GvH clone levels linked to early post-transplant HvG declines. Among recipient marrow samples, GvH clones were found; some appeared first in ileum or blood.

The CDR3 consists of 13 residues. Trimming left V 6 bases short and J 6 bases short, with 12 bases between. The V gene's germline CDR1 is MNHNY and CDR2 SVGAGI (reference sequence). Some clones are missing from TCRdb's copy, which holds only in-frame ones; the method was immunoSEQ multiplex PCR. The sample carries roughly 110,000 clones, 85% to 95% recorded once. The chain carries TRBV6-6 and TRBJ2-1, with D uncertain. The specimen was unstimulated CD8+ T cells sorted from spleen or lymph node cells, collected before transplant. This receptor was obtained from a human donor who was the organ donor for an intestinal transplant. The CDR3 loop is CASRHVGGNEQFF. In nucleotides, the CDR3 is TGTGCCAGCAGGCACGTGGGTGGCAATGAGCAGTTCTTC.